A single sample gave rise to the 9 T cell receptor beta chains below, sequenced in a study of blood T cell repertoires in COVID-19. TCRdb's copy holds only in-frame clones and misses some; the assay was immunoSEQ multiplex PCR. The table includes 70,000 to 90,000 clones, roughly 89% detected once. Sequenced input: PBMCs or T cells enriched from blood (not recorded which). All receptors derive from a woman aged 50 to 60 with acute COVID-19.

The V call is TRBV7-8, the J call TRBJ1-4; D possibly corresponds to TRBD1 (5 bases). This CDR3 has 14 residues. Trimming cost V 5 bases and J 0 bases, with 7 bases left between them. CDR1 SGHVS and CDR2 FQNEAQ come from the germline V gene. The CDR3 sequence is CASSDRSTNEKLFF. The CDR3 nucleotides are TGTGCCAGCAGCGACAGATCAACTAATGAAAAACTGTTTTTT.

The chain joins TRBV9 to TRBJ2-7, with TRBD1 matching over 9 bases. This CDR3 contains 14 residues. Germline V gene data show CDR1 as SGDLS and CDR2 as YYNGEE. V lost 4 bases, J lost 6 bases, and 8 bases stayed unmatched. In nucleotides, the CDR3 is TGTGCCAGCAGCCAACAGGGGGCCAGGGGCGAGCAGTACTTC. Its protein product is CASSQQGARGEQYF. The variable domain in full, with the rest retrieved from reference TRBV9 and TRBJ2-7, is DSGVTQTPKHLITATGQRVTLRCSPRSGDLSVYWYQQSLDQGLQFLIQYYNGEERAKGNILERFSAQQFPDLHSELNLSSLELGDSALYFCASSQQGARGEQYFGPGTRLTVT.

The chain recombines TRBV9 with TRBJ2-3, with 9 bases fitting TRBD2. Germline values: CDR1 SGDLS, CDR2 YYNGEE. After removal of 0 bases from V and 2 bases from J, the junction contained 4 bases not matched to a gene. This CDR3 has 16 amino acids. The CDR3 DNA reads TGTGCCAGCAGCGTAGACCTAGCGGGGTACACAGATACGCAGTATTTT. Its translation is CASSVDLAGYTDTQYF.

This clone was recorded once. J is TRBJ2-7 and V is TRBV7-2; 10 nucleotides match TRBD2. The CDR3 has 16 residues. Per the germline V gene, CDR1 is SGHTA and CDR2 is FQGNSA. The junction had 11 bases not matched to a gene; V was cut back by 2 bases and J by 7 bases. The CDR3 DNA sequence: TGTGCCAGCAGCTTAACCGGGACTAGCGCAGAGAGGGAGCAGTACTTC. It translates to CASSLTGTSAEREQYF. Full variable domain (missing parts from reference TRBV7-2 and TRBJ2-7): GAGVSQSPSNKVTEKGKDVELRCDPISGHTALYWYRQSLGQGLEFLIYFQGNSAPDKSGLPSDRFSAERTGGSVSTLTIQRTQQEDSAVYLCASSLTGTSAEREQYFGPGTRLTVT.

This chain links TRBV13 with TRBJ2-7, with 12 bases identical to TRBD1. Looked up from germline, CDR1 is PRHDT and CDR2 is FYEKMQ (reference sequence). The CDR3 extends over 14 amino acids. J was trimmed by 9 bases and V by 6 bases; bases with no gene match: 9. The CDR3 protein is CASRGTGGKMVQYF. Written as DNA, the CDR3 is TGTGCCAGCAGAGGGACAGGGGGCAAGATGGTGCAGTACTTC.

CDR3 sequence reads: CASSHQTVTGELFF. In nucleotides, the CDR3 is TGTGCCAGCAGCCACCAGACAGTCACCGGGGAGCTGTTTTTT. The genes are TRBV7-2 and TRBJ2-2, with D tentatively TRBD1 (5 bases). V lost 5 bases and J lost 4, with 11 bases in between. Germline values: CDR1 SGHTA, CDR2 FQGNSA. This CDR3 is 14 amino acids long.

This chain links TRBV7-3 with TRBJ2-7, with 16 bases matching TRBD2. Germline V lookup: CDR1 SGHTA, CDR2 FQGTGA. Trimming at V came to 6 bases and at J to 1 base, leaving 12 bases not matched to a gene. The CDR3 consists of 19 residues. The CDR3 region is CASRLPGLAGGPVSYEQYF. CDR3 coding DNA: TGTGCCAGCAGACTACCGGGACTAGCGGGAGGGCCCGTTTCCTACGAGCAGTACTTC.

This chain uses TRBV7-6 with TRBJ1-5, with D hard to call. The CDR3 extends over 17 amino acids. The germline V gene encodes CDR1 SGHVS and CDR2 FNYEAQ. V was clipped by 1 base and J by 0 bases, with 13 bases between them. The DNA for the CDR3 is TGTGCCAGCAGCTTAGTTTCAGGATTTTATAGCAATCAGCCCCAGCATTTT. This gives the protein CASSLVSGFYSNQPQHF.

The chain is built from TRBV6-5 and TRBJ2-2; TRBD2 aligns across 10 bases. V shed 5 bases, J shed 7 bases, and the junction held 7 bases outside the gene matches. Looked up from germline, CDR1 is MNHEY and CDR2 is SVGAGI. The CDR3 contains 15 residues. The CDR3 DNA reads TGTGCCAGCAGTAGTCGGACTAGCGGTGGCGGGGAGCTGTTTTTT. Protein sequence: CASSSRTSGGGELFF.